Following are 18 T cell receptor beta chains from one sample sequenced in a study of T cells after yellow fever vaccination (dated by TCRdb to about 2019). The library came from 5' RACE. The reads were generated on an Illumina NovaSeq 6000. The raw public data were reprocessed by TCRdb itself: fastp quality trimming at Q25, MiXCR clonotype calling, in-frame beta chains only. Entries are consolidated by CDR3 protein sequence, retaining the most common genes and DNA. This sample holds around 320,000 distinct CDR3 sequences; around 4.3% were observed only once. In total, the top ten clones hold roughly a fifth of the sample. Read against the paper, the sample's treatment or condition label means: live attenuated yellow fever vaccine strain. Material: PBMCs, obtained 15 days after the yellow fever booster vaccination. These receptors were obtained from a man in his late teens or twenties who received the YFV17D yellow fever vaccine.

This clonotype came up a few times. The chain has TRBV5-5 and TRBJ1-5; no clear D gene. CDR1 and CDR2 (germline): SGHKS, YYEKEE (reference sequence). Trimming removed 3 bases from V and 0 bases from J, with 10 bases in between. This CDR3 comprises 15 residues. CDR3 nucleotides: TGTGCCAGCAGCTGGACCGTTAATAGCAATCAGCCCCAGCATTTT. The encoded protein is CASSWTVNSNQPQHF.

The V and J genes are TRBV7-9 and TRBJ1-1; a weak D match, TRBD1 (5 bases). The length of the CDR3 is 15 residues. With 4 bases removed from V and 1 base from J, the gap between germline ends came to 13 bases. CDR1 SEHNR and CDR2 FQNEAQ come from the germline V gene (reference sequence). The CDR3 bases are TGTGCCAGCAGCTCGTGGAAGGGGCAGAACACTGAAGCTTTCTTT. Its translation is CASSSWKGQNTEAFF.

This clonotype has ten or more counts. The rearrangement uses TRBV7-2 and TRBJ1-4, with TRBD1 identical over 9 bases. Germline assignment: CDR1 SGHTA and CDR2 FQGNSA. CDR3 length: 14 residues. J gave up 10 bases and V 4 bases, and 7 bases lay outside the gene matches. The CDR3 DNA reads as TGTGCCAGCAGCTCCGGTGGGACAGGGAGAAAACTGTTTTTT. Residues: CASSSGGTGRKLFF.

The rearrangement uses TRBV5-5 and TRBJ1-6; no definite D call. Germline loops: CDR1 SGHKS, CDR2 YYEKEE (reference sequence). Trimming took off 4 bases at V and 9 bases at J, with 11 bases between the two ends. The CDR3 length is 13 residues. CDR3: CASSVDTVSPLHF. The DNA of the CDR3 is TGTGCCAGCAGCGTGGATACAGTTTCACCCCTCCACTTT.

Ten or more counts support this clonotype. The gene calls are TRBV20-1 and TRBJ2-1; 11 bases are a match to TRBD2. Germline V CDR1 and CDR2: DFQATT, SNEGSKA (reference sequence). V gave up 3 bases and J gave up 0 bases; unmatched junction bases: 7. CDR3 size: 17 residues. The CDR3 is CSASPRLAGPSYNEQFF. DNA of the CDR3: TGCAGTGCTAGCCCCAGACTAGCGGGGCCCTCCTACAATGAGCAGTTCTTC.

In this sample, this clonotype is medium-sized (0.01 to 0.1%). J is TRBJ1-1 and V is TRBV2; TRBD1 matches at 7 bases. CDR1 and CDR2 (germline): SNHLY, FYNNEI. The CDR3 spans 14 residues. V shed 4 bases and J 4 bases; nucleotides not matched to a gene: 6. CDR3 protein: CASSGRQGSTEAFF. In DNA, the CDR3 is TGTGCCAGCAGTGGCAGACAGGGTAGCACTGAAGCTTTCTTT.

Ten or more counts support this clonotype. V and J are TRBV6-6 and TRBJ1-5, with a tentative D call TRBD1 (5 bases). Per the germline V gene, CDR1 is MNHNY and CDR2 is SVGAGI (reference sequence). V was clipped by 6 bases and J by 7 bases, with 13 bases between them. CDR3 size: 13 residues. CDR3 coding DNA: TGTGCCAGCAGAAGAAGGGGAGGACAGCCCCAGCATTTT. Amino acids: CASRRRGGQPQHF.

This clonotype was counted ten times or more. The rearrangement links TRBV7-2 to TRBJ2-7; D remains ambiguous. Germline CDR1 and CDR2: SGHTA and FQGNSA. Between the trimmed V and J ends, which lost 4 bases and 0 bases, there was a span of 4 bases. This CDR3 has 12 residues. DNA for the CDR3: TGTGCCAGCAGCTCGAGCTCCTACGAGCAGTACGTC. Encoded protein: CASSSSSYEQYV.

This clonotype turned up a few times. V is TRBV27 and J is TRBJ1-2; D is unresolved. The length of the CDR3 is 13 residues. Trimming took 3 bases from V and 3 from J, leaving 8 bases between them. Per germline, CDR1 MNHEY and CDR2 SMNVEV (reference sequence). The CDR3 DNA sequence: TGTGCCAGCAGTTTTAGCAGGTACTATGGCTACACCTTC. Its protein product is CASSFSRYYGYTF.

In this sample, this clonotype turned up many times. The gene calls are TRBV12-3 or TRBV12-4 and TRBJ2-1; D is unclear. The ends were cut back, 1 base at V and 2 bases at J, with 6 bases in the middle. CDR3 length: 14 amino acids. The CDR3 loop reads CASSLGSPYNEQFF. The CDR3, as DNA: TGTGCCAGCAGTTTAGGGAGTCCCTACAATGAGCAGTTCTTC.

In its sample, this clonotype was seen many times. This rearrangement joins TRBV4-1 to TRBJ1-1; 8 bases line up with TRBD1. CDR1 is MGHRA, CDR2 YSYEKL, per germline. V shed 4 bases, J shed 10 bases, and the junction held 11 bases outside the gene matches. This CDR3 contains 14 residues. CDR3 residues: CASSREDRETSAFF. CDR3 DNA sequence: TGCGCCAGCAGCCGAGAGGACAGGGAGACTTCAGCTTTCTTT.

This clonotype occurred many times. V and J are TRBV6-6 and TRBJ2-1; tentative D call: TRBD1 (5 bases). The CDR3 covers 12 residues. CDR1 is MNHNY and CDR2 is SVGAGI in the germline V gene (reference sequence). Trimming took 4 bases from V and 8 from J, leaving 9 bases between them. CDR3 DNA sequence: TGTGCCAGCAGTTCACAGGTTGATGAGCAGTTCTTC. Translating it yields CASSSQVDEQFF.

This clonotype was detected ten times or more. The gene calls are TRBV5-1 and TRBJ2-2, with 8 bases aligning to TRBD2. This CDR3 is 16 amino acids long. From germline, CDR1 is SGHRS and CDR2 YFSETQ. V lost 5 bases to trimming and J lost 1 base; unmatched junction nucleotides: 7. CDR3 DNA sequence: TGCGCCAGCAGACCGAGCGGGGGCCTGAACACCGGGGAGCTGTTTTTT. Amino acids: CASRPSGGLNTGELFF.

In DNA form, the CDR3 reads TGTGCCAGCAGTGAAGACGGGGTACAAGAGACCCAGTACTTC. Amino acids: CASSEDGVQETQYF. The chain combines TRBV6-1 with TRBJ2-5; D is possibly TRBD2 (5 bases). The CDR3 spans 14 residues. Germline V gene lookup returns CDR1 MNHNS and CDR2 SASEGT. V lost 1 base to trimming and J lost 2 bases, with 8 bases between them.

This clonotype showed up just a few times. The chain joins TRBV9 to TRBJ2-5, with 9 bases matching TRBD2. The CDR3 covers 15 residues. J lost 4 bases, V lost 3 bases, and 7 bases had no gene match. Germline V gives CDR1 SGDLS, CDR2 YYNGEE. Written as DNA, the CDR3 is TGTGCCAGCAGCGATGCGGGGGGGCCTATAGAGACCCAGTACTTC. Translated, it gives CASSDAGGPIETQYF.

The CDR3, as DNA: TGTGCCAGCAGCCCTTCGACAGGGTACAATGAGCAGTTCTTC. It is translated as CASSPSTGYNEQFF. The chain uses TRBV14 and TRBJ2-1; 7 nucleotides agree with TRBD1. The CDR3 totals 14 residues. The V and J ends lost 4 bases and 4 bases, in that order; junction bases with no gene match: 4. CDR1 and CDR2 (germline): SGHDN, FVKESK. Supplemented by reference TRBV14 and TRBJ2-1, the full variable domain reads EAGVTQFPSHSVIEKGQTVTLRCDPISGHDNLYWYRRVMGKEIKFLLHFVKESKQDESGMPNNRFLAERTGGTYSTLKVQPAELEDSGVYFCASSPSTGYNEQFFGPGTRLTVL.

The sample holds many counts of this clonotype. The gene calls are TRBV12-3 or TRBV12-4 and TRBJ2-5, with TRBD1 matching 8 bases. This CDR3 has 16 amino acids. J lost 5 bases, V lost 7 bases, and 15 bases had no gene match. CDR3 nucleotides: TGTGCCAGCACCGGGACAGGCCTATCACAGGGTGAGACCCAGTACTTC. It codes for CASTGTGLSQGETQYF.

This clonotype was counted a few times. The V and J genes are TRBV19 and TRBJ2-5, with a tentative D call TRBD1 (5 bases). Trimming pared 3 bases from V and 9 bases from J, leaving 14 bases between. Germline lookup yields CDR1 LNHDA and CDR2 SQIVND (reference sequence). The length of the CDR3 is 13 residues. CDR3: CASSIQGGPAQYF. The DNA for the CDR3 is TGTGCCAGTAGTATCCAGGGCGGCCCGGCCCAGTACTTC.